This TCR beta chain stems from a study of T cell changes during pregnancy in multiple sclerosis. Some clones are missing from TCRdb's copy, which holds only in-frame ones; the method was immunoSEQ multiplex PCR. The profile shows around 96,000 clones, about 93% of them singletons. The CDR3 runs to 16 residues. Trimming pared 7 bases from V and 4 bases from J, leaving 22 bases between. CDR1 and CDR2 from the germline V gene are SGDLS and YYNGEE. Sequencing was performed on peripheral blood, taken in the first trimester of pregnancy. This clonotype was sampled from a female donor with multiple sclerosis, enrolled in a pregnancy study. The genes are TRBV9 and TRBJ2-3, with D possibly being TRBD2 (6 bases). The CDR3 nucleotides read TGTGCCAGCGGCCGGGGAGGTAGCATACGGGCAGATACGCAGTATTTT. Protein product: CASGRGGSIRADTQYF. The full variable domain, in which reference TRBV9 and TRBJ2-3 provide the parts outside the CDR3, is DSGVTQTPKHLITATGQRVTLRCSPRSGDLSVYWYQQSLDQGLQFLIQYYNGEERAKGNILERFSAQQFPDLHSELNLSSLELGDSALYFCASGRGGSIRADTQYFGPGTRLTVL.